This T cell receptor beta chain was retrieved from a study of T cell responses to AZD1222 COVID-19 vaccine. General observations from the study: Reportedly, nearly half the spike-specific TCRs target unmutated variant regions. Seropositive at baseline were only 5 to 7 AZD1222 recipients.

As for this clone: Its specificity is not known.

Assay: immunoSEQ multiplex PCR; the TCRdb copy retains only in-frame clones and omits some. The repertoire includes over 85,000 clones, approximately 88% of them detected once, and about 17% sits in the top ten. Germline trimming cut 4 bases from V and 5 bases from J; bases unmatched to any gene: 4. The CDR3 spans 15 residues. Germline V CDR1 and CDR2: LGHNA, YSLEER. The TCR originated in an adult in good health. This sample comprised peripheral blood, obtained on day 0 of AZD1222 vaccination. This chain joins TRBV4-3 and TRBJ2-3, with 12 bases lining up with TRBD1. The CDR3 DNA is TGCGCCAGCAGCCTCGGGACAGGGGGCATAGATACGCAGTATTTT. Protein sequence: CASSLGTGGIDTQYF.